Below, 18 T cell receptor beta chains from the same sample are listed, as sequenced in a study of shared clonotypes between healthy human individuals. The data were produced by immunoSEQ multiplex PCR, yet TCRdb's version contains in-frame clones alone and is incomplete. The data show hundreds of thousands of clones, 90% to 96% seen once. Source material: naive CD4+ T cells sorted from blood. Subset noted: CD45RA+ positively selected. The receptors derive from a woman in her 30s in good health.

The chain couples TRBV19 to TRBJ1-5, with 8 bases identical to TRBD1. The CDR3 covers 15 residues. J gave up 2 bases and V 8 bases, and 8 bases lay outside the gene matches. Germline assignment: CDR1 LNHDA and CDR2 SQIVND (reference sequence). The CDR3 here is CASHGQGRGNQPQHF. The CDR3 DNA sequence: TGTGCCAGTCACGGACAGGGAAGAGGCAATCAGCCCCAGCATTTT.

J is TRBJ1-1 and V is TRBV19; unclear D gene. The V and J ends lost 3 bases and 3 bases respectively, with 14 bases between them. Germline CDR1 and CDR2: LNHDA and SQIVND (reference sequence). CDR3 length: 15 amino acids. CDR3 DNA sequence: TGTGCCAGTAGTATTGCCGAGGATCGCGACACTGAAGCTTTCTTT. The encoded protein is CASSIAEDRDTEAFF.

The chain links TRBV11-2 to TRBJ1-4, with D uncertain. V gave up 3 bases and J gave up 7 bases, with 9 bases separating them. The CDR3 spans 13 residues. The germline CDR1 and CDR2 sequences are SGHAT and FQNNGV. DNA for the CDR3: TGTGCCAGCAGCTTCACCGGAGGTGAAAAACTGTTTTTT. Translation: CASSFTGGEKLFF.

The rearrangement uses TRBV4-1 and TRBJ2-1; 7 bases align to TRBD2. Unmatched junction bases numbered 14, after V lost 0 bases and J lost 0 bases. The length of the CDR3 is 20 residues. The germline V gene encodes CDR1 MGHRA and CDR2 YSYEKL. The CDR3 protein is CASSQDVPSGKYSSYNEQFF. For the CDR3, the DNA is TGCGCCAGCAGCCAAGATGTGCCTAGCGGAAAGTATAGCTCCTACAATGAGCAGTTCTTC.

The chain joins TRBV7-9 to TRBJ1-2; the D gene is possibly TRBD1 (5 bases). Trimming removed 2 bases from V and 8 bases from J, with 18 bases in between. In germline, CDR1 is SEHNR, CDR2 FQNEAQ (reference sequence). This CDR3 is 15 amino acids long. CDR3 loop: CASSLMAGHRGGYTF. The CDR3 DNA reads as TGTGCCAGCAGCTTAATGGCAGGGCATCGAGGAGGCTACACCTTC. The variable domain in full, with the rest retrieved from reference TRBV7-9 and TRBJ1-2, is DTGVSQNPRHKITKRGQNVTFRCDPISEHNRLYWYRQTLGQGPEFLTYFQNEAQLEKSRLLSDRFSAERPKGSFSTLEIQRTEQGDSAMYLCASSLMAGHRGGYTFGSGTRLTVV.

This CDR3 reads CASSFRRHSYEQYF. The CDR3 DNA sequence: TGTGCCAGCAGTTTTAGGCGCCACTCCTACGAGCAGTACTTC. The V and J genes are TRBV28 and TRBJ2-7, with D unresolved. The CDR3 has 14 residues. Germline V gene lookup returns CDR1 MDHEN and CDR2 SYDVKM. V was clipped by 3 bases and J by 0 bases, with 9 bases between them. Full variable domain (remainder filled in from reference TRBV28 and TRBJ2-7): DVKVTQSSRYLVKRTGEKVFLECVQDMDHENMFWYRQDPGLGLRLIYFSYDVKMKEKGDIPEGYSVSREKKERFSLILESASTNQTSMYLCASSFRRHSYEQYFGPGTRLTVT.

The chain employs TRBV10-1 and TRBJ2-1, with 11 nucleotides matching TRBD2. V was clipped by 4 bases and J by 9 bases; unmatched bases: 11. This CDR3 contains 16 residues. Germline V CDR1 and CDR2: WNHNN, SYGVQD (reference sequence). The DNA of the CDR3 is TGCGCCAGCAGTGCCGGCGGTAGCGGGAGGGCAAGTGAGCAGTTCTTC. Amino acid sequence: CASSAGGSGRASEQFF.

About this clone itself: Other nucleotide sequences from this sample produce the same CDR3. This chain joins TRBV5-1 and TRBJ2-5; D is unclear. CDR3 length: 11 residues. V lost 2 bases and J 2 bases, leaving 1 base between the germline ends. Germline CDR1 reads SGHRS; CDR2 reads YFSETQ. CDR3 residues: CASSFQETQYF. DNA for the CDR3: TGCGCCAGCAGCTTTCAAGAGACCCAGTACTTC.

The chain is built from TRBV5-4 and TRBJ2-7; 7 bases line up with TRBD1. After removal of 1 base from V and 2 bases from J, the junction contained 6 bases not matched to a gene. CDR1 SGHNT and CDR2 YYREEE come from the germline V gene (reference sequence). The CDR3 length is 15 residues. The CDR3 DNA reads TGTGCCAGCAGCTTGCGAGACAGGGTTGCCTACGAGCAGTACTTC. Translated, it gives CASSLRDRVAYEQYF.

The rearrangement joins TRBV5-1 to TRBJ2-7, with 8 bases that match TRBD2. This CDR3 has 18 residues. CDR1 and CDR2 (germline): SGHRS, YFSETQ. V shed 0 bases and J 6 bases; nucleotides not matched to a gene: 17. The CDR3 spells CASSLVVGGRPLGLEQYF. CDR3 nucleotide sequence: TGCGCCAGCAGCTTGGTAGTAGGCGGGAGGCCCCTCGGGCTCGAGCAGTACTTC.

The DNA for the CDR3 is TGTGCCAGCAGACCCAGCCATTTCGCCTACGAGCAGTACTTC. Its protein is CASRPSHFAYEQYF. The rearrangement links TRBV7-9 to TRBJ2-7, with D hard to call. The CDR3 runs to 14 residues. With 6 bases removed from V and 2 bases from J, the gap between germline ends came to 14 bases. The germline CDR1 and CDR2 sequences are SEHNR and FQNEAQ (reference sequence).

This chain connects TRBV7-2 to TRBJ1-4; no reliable D call. CDR3 length equals 14 residues. Germline V CDR1 and CDR2: SGHTA, FQGNSA. The V and J ends lost 2 bases and 0 bases respectively, with 4 bases between them. The CDR3 spells CASSLRSTNEKLFF. CDR3 DNA: TGTGCCAGCAGCTTACGGTCAACTAATGAAAAACTGTTTTTT. The variable domain in full, with the rest retrieved from reference TRBV7-2 and TRBJ1-4, is GAGVSQSPSNKVTEKGKDVELRCDPISGHTALYWYRQSLGQGLEFLIYFQGNSAPDKSGLPSDRFSAERTGGSVSTLTIQRTQQEDSAVYLCASSLRSTNEKLFFGSGTQLSVL.

Only one count was recorded for this clone. J is TRBJ1-6 and V is TRBV7-2, with TRBD1 matching 9 bases. V was pared by 1 base and J by 10 bases, with 5 bases of the junction left unmatched. Germline CDR1 and CDR2: SGHTA and FQGNSA. The CDR3 extends over 15 amino acids. The DNA of the CDR3 is TGTGCCAGCAGCTTAGTGGACAGGGGTGCCTCACCCCTCCACTTT. This gives the protein CASSLVDRGASPLHF.

The V call is TRBV11-2, the J call TRBJ2-1; 7 bases are a match to TRBD1. The CDR3 covers 14 residues. Germline V lookup: CDR1 SGHAT, CDR2 FQNNGV. V trimming: 3 bases; J trimming: 9 bases; junction bases outside the gene matches: 8. CDR3 in DNA: TGTGCCAGCAGCTTTGGGACAGTGGTTTCTGAGCAGTTCTTC. Translated, it gives CASSFGTVVSEQFF.

This chain joins TRBV28 and TRBJ1-2; TRBD1 is a possible D gene (6 bases). Germline CDR1 MDHEN, CDR2 SYDVKM. The V end lost 5 bases, the J end lost 4 bases, and 14 bases lay between the germline ends. This CDR3 is built from 14 residues. CDR3 sequence reads: CASSPSAGAYGYTF. DNA for the CDR3: TGTGCCAGCAGTCCCTCTGCAGGGGCCTATGGCTACACCTTC.

In DNA form, the CDR3 reads TGTGCCAGCAGCTCAGATATCTACTCTGGGGCCAACGTCCTGACTTTC. Translated, it gives CASSSDIYSGANVLTF. The V gene is TRBV7-8, the J gene TRBJ2-6; D unclear. CDR3 size: 16 residues. In germline, CDR1 is SGHVS, CDR2 FQNEAQ. Trimming cost V 4 bases and J 0 bases, with 10 bases left between them.

The chain combines TRBV6-5 with TRBJ1-2; 11 nucleotides line up with TRBD1. V was pared by 11 bases and J by 8 bases, with 10 bases of the junction left unmatched. This CDR3 spans 13 amino acids. Germline CDR1 is MNHEY and CDR2 is SVGAGI. CDR3 sequence reads: CAGLRDRGSGYTF. The CDR3 region has the DNA TGTGCCGGCCTCCGGGACAGGGGGTCGGGCTACACCTTC.

CDR3: CASSLAMGEKLFF. CDR3 bases: TGTGCCAGCAGCTTAGCGATGGGAGAAAAACTGTTTTTT. The chain uses TRBV7-9 and TRBJ1-4; D remains ambiguous. Trimming removed 0 bases from V and 8 bases from J, with 7 bases in between. This CDR3 spans 13 amino acids. Germline values: CDR1 SEHNR, CDR2 FQNEAQ (reference sequence).